This TCR beta chain derives from a study of blood T cell repertoires in COVID-19. The wider study: The United States, Italy and Spain were the sources of the acute and convalescent COVID-19 samples. PBMCs, B-cell-depleted T cells, or T cells were the source of the cDNA or gDNA that made up the material.

In the original workflow: Estimation of nucleated cell counts relied on the amplification of reference gene primers. Measured with immunoSEQ multiplex PCR; TCRdb has only the in-frame clones, and not every one. V and J calls and clone size are copied from that table; D and trimming were computed from the DNA. The sample includes tens of thousands of clones, roughly 82% of them seen just once. Germline lookup yields CDR1 LGHNA and CDR2 YSLEER. This CDR3 has 14 residues. J was trimmed by 7 bases and V by 2 bases; bases with no gene match: 3. The sample comprised peripheral blood. The clonotype originates from a middle-aged man with active or convalescent COVID-19. The V and J genes are TRBV4-3 and TRBJ1-2, with 11 nucleotides matching TRBD1. The CDR3 protein is CASSQFGTGGGYTF. CDR3 nucleotide sequence: TGCGCCAGCAGCCAATTCGGGACAGGGGGTGGCTACACCTTC.